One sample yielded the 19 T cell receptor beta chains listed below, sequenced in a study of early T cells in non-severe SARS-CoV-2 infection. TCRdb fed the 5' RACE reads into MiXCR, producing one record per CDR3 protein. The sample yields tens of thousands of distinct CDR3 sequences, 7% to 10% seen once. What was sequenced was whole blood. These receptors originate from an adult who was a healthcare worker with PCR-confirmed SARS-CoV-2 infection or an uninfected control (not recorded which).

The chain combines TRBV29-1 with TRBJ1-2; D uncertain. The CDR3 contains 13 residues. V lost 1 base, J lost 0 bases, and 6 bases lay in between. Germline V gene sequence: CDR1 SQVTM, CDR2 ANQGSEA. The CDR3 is CSVEGVANYGYTF. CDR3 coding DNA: TGCAGCGTTGAAGGGGTAGCTAACTATGGCTACACCTTC.

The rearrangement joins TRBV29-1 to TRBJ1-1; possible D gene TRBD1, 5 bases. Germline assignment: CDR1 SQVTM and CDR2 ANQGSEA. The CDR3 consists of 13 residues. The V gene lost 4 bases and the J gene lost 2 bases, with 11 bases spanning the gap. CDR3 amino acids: CSVVGTGNTEAFF. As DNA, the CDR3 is TGCAGCGTTGTTGGGACGGGCAACACTGAAGCTTTCTTT.

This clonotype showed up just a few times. CDR3 coding DNA: TGTGCCAGCAGTGGTCGAGGGGAAGCTTTCTTT. Protein sequence: CASSGRGEAFF. This chain links TRBV7-9 with TRBJ1-1; no definite D call. V lost 6 bases and J 8 bases, leaving 10 bases between the germline ends. The CDR3 loop spans 11 amino acids. Germline lookup yields CDR1 SEHNR and CDR2 FQNEAQ (reference sequence).

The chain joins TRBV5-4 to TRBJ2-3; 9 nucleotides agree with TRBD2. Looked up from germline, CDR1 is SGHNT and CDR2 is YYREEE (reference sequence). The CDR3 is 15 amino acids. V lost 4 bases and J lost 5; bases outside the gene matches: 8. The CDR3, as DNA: TGTGCCAGCAGCATCGGACTAGCGACACAAGATACGCAGTATTTT. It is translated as CASSIGLATQDTQYF.

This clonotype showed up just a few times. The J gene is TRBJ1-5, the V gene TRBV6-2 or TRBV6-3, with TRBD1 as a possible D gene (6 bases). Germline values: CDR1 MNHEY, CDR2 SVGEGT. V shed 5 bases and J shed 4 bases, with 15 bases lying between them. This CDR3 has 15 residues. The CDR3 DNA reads TGTGCCAGCAGTCCCGGACAGAGCGGTAATCAGCCCCAGCATTTT. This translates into CASSPGQSGNQPQHF.

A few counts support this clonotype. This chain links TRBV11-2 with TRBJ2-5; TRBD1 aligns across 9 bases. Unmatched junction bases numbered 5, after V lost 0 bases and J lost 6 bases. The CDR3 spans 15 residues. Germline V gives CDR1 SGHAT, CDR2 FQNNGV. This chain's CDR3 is CASSLEQGAGKTQYF. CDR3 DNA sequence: TGTGCCAGCAGCTTAGAACAGGGGGCTGGGAAGACCCAGTACTTC. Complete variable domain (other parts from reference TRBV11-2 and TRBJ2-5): EAGVAQSPRYKIIEKRQSVAFWCNPISGHATLYWYQQILGQGPKLLIQFQNNGVVDDSQLPKDRFSAERLKGVDSTLKIQPAKLEDSAVYLCASSLEQGAGKTQYFGPGTRLLVL.

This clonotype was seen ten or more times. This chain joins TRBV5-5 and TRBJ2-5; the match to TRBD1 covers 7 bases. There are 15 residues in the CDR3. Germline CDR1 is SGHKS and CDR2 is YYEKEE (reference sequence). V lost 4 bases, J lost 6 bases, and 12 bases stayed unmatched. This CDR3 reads CASSPSLADRQTQYF. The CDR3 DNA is TGTGCCAGCAGCCCTTCCTTGGCGGACAGGCAGACCCAGTACTTC.

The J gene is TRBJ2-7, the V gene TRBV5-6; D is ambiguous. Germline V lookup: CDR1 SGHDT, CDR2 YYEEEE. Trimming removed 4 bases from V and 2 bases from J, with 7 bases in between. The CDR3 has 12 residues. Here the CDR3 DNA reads TGTGCCAGCAGCGGCGGTACCTACGAGCAGTACTTC. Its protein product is CASSGGTYEQYF.

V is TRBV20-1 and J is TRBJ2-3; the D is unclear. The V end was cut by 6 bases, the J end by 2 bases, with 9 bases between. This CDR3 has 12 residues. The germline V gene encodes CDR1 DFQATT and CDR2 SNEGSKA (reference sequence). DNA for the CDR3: TGCAGTGCCACGGCAGCCACAGATACGCAGTATTTT. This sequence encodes CSATAATDTQYF.

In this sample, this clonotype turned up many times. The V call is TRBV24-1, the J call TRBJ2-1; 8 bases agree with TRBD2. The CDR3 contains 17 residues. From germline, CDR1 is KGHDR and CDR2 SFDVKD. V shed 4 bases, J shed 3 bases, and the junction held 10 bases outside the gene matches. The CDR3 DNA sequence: TGTGCCACCAGTGACCCCTCCGGAAGCGGGGGCTACAATGAGCAGTTCTTC. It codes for CATSDPSGSGGYNEQFF.

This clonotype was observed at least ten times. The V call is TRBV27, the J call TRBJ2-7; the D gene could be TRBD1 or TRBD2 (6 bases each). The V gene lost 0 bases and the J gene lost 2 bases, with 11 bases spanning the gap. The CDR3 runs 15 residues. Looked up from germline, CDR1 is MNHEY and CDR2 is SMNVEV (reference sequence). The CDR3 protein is CASSLSGGTTYEQYF. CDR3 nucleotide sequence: TGTGCCAGCAGTTTATCCGGCGGGACAACCTACGAGCAGTACTTC.

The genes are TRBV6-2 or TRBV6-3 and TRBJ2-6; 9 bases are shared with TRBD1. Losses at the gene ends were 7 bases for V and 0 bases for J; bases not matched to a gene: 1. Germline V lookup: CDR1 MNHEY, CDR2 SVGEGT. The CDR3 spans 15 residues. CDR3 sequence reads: CASKTGGSGANVLTF. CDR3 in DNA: TGTGCCAGCAAGACAGGGGGCTCTGGGGCCAACGTCCTGACTTTC.

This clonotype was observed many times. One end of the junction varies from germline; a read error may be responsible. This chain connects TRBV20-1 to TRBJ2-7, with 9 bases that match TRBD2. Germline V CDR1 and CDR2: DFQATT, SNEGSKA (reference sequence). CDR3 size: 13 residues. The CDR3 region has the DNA TGCAGTGGTAGAGCGGGAGGTTCTTACGAGCAGTACTTC. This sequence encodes CSGRAGGSYEQYF.

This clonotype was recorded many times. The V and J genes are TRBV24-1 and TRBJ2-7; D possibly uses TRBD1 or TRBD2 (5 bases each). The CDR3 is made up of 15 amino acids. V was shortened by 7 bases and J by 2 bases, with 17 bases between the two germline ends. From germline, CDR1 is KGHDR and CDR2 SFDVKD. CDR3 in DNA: TGTGCCACCAGGGGGCTTGGGGGATCGCCCTACGAGCAGTACTTC. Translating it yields CATRGLGGSPYEQYF.

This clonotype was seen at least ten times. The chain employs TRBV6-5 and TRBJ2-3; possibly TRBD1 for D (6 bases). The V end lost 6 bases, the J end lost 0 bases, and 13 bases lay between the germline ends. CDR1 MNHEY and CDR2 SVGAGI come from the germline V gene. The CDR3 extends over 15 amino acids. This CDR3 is CASRPQGASTDTQYF. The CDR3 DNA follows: TGTGCCAGCAGACCACAGGGAGCTAGCACAGATACGCAGTATTTT.

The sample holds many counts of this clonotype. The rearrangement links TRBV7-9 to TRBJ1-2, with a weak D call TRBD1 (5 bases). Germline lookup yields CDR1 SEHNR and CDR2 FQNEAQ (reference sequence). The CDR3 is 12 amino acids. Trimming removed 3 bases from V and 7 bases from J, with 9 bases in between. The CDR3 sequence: CASSLRQTGYTF. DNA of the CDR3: TGTGCCAGCAGCTTGCGACAGACTGGCTACACCTTC.

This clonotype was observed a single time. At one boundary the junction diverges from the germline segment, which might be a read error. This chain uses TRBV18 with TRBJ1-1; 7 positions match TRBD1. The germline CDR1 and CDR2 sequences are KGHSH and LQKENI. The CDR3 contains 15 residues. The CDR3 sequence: CARSPGGMGNTEAFF. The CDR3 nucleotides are TGTGCCAGGTCACCAGGGGGGATGGGGAACACTGAAGCTTTCTTT.

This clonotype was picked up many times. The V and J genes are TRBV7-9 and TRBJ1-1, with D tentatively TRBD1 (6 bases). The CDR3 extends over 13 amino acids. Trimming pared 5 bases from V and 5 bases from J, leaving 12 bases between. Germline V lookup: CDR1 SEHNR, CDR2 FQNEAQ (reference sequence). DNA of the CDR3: TGTGCCAGCAGCGTTCAGGGGAGGACTGAAGCTTTCTTT. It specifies CASSVQGRTEAFF.

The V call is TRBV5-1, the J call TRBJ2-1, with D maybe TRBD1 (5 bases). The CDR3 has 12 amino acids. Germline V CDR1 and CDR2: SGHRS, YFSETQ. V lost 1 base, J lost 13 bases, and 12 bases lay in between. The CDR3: CASSLWSGLQFF. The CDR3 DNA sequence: TGCGCCAGCAGCTTGTGGTCAGGGCTCCAGTTCTTC.